This TCR beta chain originates from a study of T cell responses to AZD1222 COVID-19 vaccine. Trimming took off 6 bases at V and 7 bases at J, with 15 bases between the two ends. The CDR3 length is 13 residues. Germline CDR1 and CDR2: SNHLY and FYNNEI. Clones were sequenced by immunoSEQ multiplex PCR, and TCRdb holds only the in-frame ones, with some missing. The sample gives 90,000 to 130,000 clones, roughly 84% of which show up once; about 3.3% is in the top ten. Sequencing used peripheral blood, obtained on day 0 of AZD1222 vaccination. This TCR derives from an adult in good health. The rearrangement joins TRBV2 to TRBJ1-1; D remains unclear. CDR3 in DNA: TGTGCCAGCAGGACCCTGTCCTGGAGTGAAGCTTTCTTT. Translating it yields CASRTLSWSEAFF.